A selection of T cell receptor beta chains follows, all from one sample in a study of glioma-infiltrating T cells. TCRdb re-called the multiplex PCR reads through MiXCR, storing one row per CDR3 protein. The table lists about 93,000 distinct CDR3 sequences, roughly 40% of them singletons. Material for sequencing was glioma tissue, nonneoplastic brain tissue, or PBMCs (not recorded which). These receptors were obtained from a human donor with low-grade glioma or glioblastoma, undergoing nonglioma brain surgery, or in good health (not recorded which). Each CDR3 is given with its conserved first and last residue. D genes are given only for firm matches. Clone size appears in some rows only: once, few, many, or a class for an expanded clone.

v_call,clone_size,j_call,d_call,cdr3_nt,cdr3_aa
TRBV7-6,NA,TRBJ2-3,TRBD2,TGTGCCATCAGCTCCGGGACTAGTGGCACAGATACGCAGTATTTT,CAISSGTSGTDTQYF
TRBV7-8,many,TRBJ2-7,NA,TGTGCCAGCAGCCCCGGGACGAGGGTTTACTACGAGCAGTACTTC,CASSPGTRVYYEQYF
TRBV27,NA,TRBJ1-5,NA,TGTGCCAGCAGTCCCCACAGGGAAGGACAGCCCCAGCATTTT,CASSPHREGQPQHF
TRBV7-2,many,TRBJ2-7,TRBD1,TGTGCCAGCAGCCTAGGAGGACAGGGGGCTTTCTACGAGCAGTGCTTC,CASSLGGQGAFYEQCF
TRBV13,NA,TRBJ1-1,TRBD1,TGTGCCAGCAGCTACGGGACAGACACTGAAGCTTTCTTT,CASSYGTDTEAFF
TRBV9,NA,TRBJ2-7,TRBD1,TGTGCCAGCAGCGTTGACCAGGGGGAGACCTACGAGCAGTACTTC,CASSVDQGETYEQYF
TRBV12-3/TRBV12-4,many,TRBJ1-5,NA,TGTGCCAGCAGTTCTCGAGATGCGAGGCAGCCCCAGCATTTT,CASSSRDARQPQHF
TRBV29-1,few,TRBJ2-5,NA,TGCAGCGTTGAAACCCCTAAGTTGGGGGAGACCCAGTACTTC,CSVETPKLGETQYF
TRBV28,NA,TRBJ1-2,TRBD1,TGTGCCAGCGCCTCGGACAGGGTTGACTATGGCTACACCTTT,CASASDRVDYGYTF
TRBV6-2/TRBV6-3,NA,TRBJ2-7,TRBD2,TGTGCCAGCAGTGGACTAGCGGGCTACGAGCAGTACTTC,CASSGLAGYEQYF
TRBV28,NA,TRBJ2-7,TRBD2,TGTGCCAGCAGGACAGTTGGGGGGGCCTACGAGCAGTACTTC,CASRTVGGAYEQYF
TRBV29-1,many,TRBJ2-5,TRBD2,TGCAGCGTTGAGACTAGCCTGATATACCAAGAGACCCAGTACTTC,CSVETSLIYQETQYF
TRBV5-5,many,TRBJ2-1,NA,TGTGCCAGCAGCTCCTTTCTATTATCCGCTGAGCAGTTCTTC,CASSSFLLSAEQFF
TRBV12-3/TRBV12-4,many,TRBJ2-7,NA,TGTGCCAGCAGTCCCTGGGGGGTTCACGAGCAGTACTTC,CASSPWGVHEQYF
TRBV6-1,many,TRBJ2-3,NA,TGTGCCAGCATTATCCAGGCGGGGCTCACAGATACGCAGTATTTT,CASIIQAGLTDTQYF
TRBV11-3,few,TRBJ2-2,TRBD1,TGTGCCAGCAGCTTAGCGGTCGGGACAGTGAACACCGGGGAGCTGTTTTTT,CASSLAVGTVNTGELFF
TRBV29-1,NA,TRBJ1-1,NA,TGCAGCGTGGACTCGAGGGGGGTGAAGACTGAAGCTTTCTTT,CSVDSRGVKTEAFF
TRBV6-1,many,TRBJ1-5,NA,TGTGCCAGCACTAAAACCGGCAGTGGAGGCAATCAGCCCCAGCATTTT,CASTKTGSGGNQPQHF
TRBV11-2,NA,TRBJ2-5,NA,TGTGCCAGCAGCCCCCCTGTTTTTCGGAGGGGACTGGGGGATGAGACCCAGTACTTC,CASSPPVFRRGLGDETQYF
TRBV19,many,TRBJ2-1,TRBD2,TGTGCCAGTAGCTACTCTGGCGGGGGTCGATGGCAGTTCTTC,CASSYSGGGRWQFF
TRBV28,NA,TRBJ2-1,NA,TGTGCCAGCAGTTTTGAGCCAGGATCCTACGAGCAGTTCTTC,CASSFEPGSYEQFF
TRBV2,many,TRBJ1-1,NA,TGTGCCAGCAGTGAACGGTTTATGCCCTCTGAAGCTTTCTTT,CASSERFMPSEAFF
TRBV6-1,many,TRBJ2-4,NA,TGTGCCAGCAGTGAAGGTGTAGCCAAAAACATTCAGTACTTC,CASSEGVAKNIQYF
TRBV18,few,TRBJ2-5,NA,TGTGCCAGCTCACCGGGGGTCCCAGAGACCCAGTGCTTC,CASSPGVPETQCF
TRBV7-2,many,TRBJ2-3,TRBD2,TGTGCCAGCAGCTTAAGTTTGCCCAGCGGGAGGAGCACAGATACGCAGTATTTT,CASSLSLPSGRSTDTQYF
TRBV28,few,TRBJ2-5,NA,TGTGCCAGCGGGACTCTCATAAAAGGGACCCAGTACTTC,CASGTLIKGTQYF
TRBV27,many,TRBJ1-4,TRBD1,TGTGCCAGCAGTACAGGGGGCGGAAAACTGTTTTTT,CASSTGGGKLFF
TRBV20-1,NA,TRBJ2-7,NA,TGCAGTGCTAAGTGGCCGTCTAGCTGGAGCGGGCAGTACTTC,CSAKWPSSWSGQYF
TRBV14,NA,TRBJ1-1,NA,TGTGCCGGCAGCATTGACTGGAACACTAAAGCTTTCTTT,CAGSIDWNTKAFF
TRBV4-1,once,TRBJ1-5,NA,TGCGCCAGCAGCCAAGGAGGGCAGGGGTTGGGTCAGCCCCTGCATTTT,CASSQGGQGLGQPLHF
TRBV29-1,NA,TRBJ1-1,NA,TGCAGCGTTGTAAAGGGGGATGGTGAAGCTTTCTTT,CSVVKGDGEAFF
TRBV5-1,many,TRBJ2-5,TRBD2,TGCGCCAGCAGCGGCGGGACTACACAAGAGACCCAGTACTTC,CASSGGTTQETQYF
TRBV27,NA,TRBJ2-5,TRBD2,TGTGCCAGCAGTTTAGGGGCGGGAGAAGGGACCCAGTACTTC,CASSLGAGEGTQYF
TRBV18,many,TRBJ2-3,NA,TGTGCCAGCTCACCAGGCAGGAGCACAGATACGCAGTATTTT,CASSPGRSTDTQYF
TRBV7-2,many,TRBJ1-2,NA,TGTGCCAGCAGCCCGGGGGGCCGACGCTTTGGCTACACCTTC,CASSPGGRRFGYTF
TRBV4-2,NA,TRBJ2-7,NA,TGTGCCAGCAGCCGCGGGGAGCAGTACTTC,CASSRGEQYF
TRBV7-8,many,TRBJ2-3,NA,TGTGCCAGCAGCTTATACCAGGGCTATACGCAGTATTTT,CASSLYQGYTQYF
TRBV5-1,many,TRBJ2-1,NA,TGCGCCAGCAGCTTGGACAGGGCGAGTGAGCAGTTCTTC,CASSLDRASEQFF
TRBV6-5,NA,TRBJ1-1,NA,TGTGCCAGCGGTTACCCGGGGAGCACTGAAGCTTTCTTT,CASGYPGSTEAFF
TRBV7-9,NA,TRBJ1-1,NA,TGTGCCAGCAGCTTAGCGCTATTGGGAGTGGGCAATGAAGCTTTCTTT,CASSLALLGVGNEAFF
TRBV4-1,NA,TRBJ1-2,NA,TGCGCCAGCAGCCCAATGGGTGATGGCTACACCTTC,CASSPMGDGYTF
TRBV28,NA,TRBJ2-2,TRBD1,TGTGCCAGCACCCCGACAGGGGGTGTTAGAACCGGGGAGCTGTTTTTT,CASTPTGGVRTGELFF
TRBV9,NA,TRBJ2-5,TRBD2,TGTGCCAGCAGCGTAGTAGCGGGAGTCTTGGAGACCCAGTACTTC,CASSVVAGVLETQYF
TRBV24-1,many,TRBJ2-5,NA,TGTGCCACCAGTGATAGGAACCAAGAGACCCAGTACTTC,CATSDRNQETQYF
TRBV3-1,many,TRBJ1-4,TRBD1,TGTGCCAGCAGCCAACAGACAGGGCTTAATGAAAAACTGTTTTTT,CASSQQTGLNEKLFF
TRBV7-9,many,TRBJ1-3,NA,TGTGCCAGCAGCTTAGCGTCAGTCTCTGGAAACACCATATATTTT,CASSLASVSGNTIYF
TRBV9,many,TRBJ2-1,NA,TGTGCCAGCAGCCCAGGGACTCCCAGCTCCTACAATGAGCAGTTCTTC,CASSPGTPSSYNEQFF
TRBV4-1,NA,TRBJ2-1,NA,TGCGCCAGCAGCAGAGAGGGAGGGGGCAATGAGCAGTTCTTC,CASSREGGGNEQFF
TRBV20-1,many,TRBJ1-4,NA,TGCAGTGCTAGGACTAGGGGATTTGGTGAAAAACTGTTTTTT,CSARTRGFGEKLFF
TRBV12-3/TRBV12-4,many,TRBJ1-5,NA,TGTGCCAGCAGTACGGGGGGAGGAAATCAGCCCCAGCATTTT,CASSTGGGNQPQHF
TRBV7-9,many,TRBJ2-5,TRBD2,TGTGCCAGCAGCTTAGCACTAGCGGGAGCGGAGACCCAGTACTTC,CASSLALAGAETQYF
TRBV28,many,TRBJ2-4,NA,TGTGCCAGCAGTTCCAAAAACATTCAGTACTTC,CASSSKNIQYF
TRBV20-1,NA,TRBJ2-3,TRBD2,TGCAGTGGCCGGCGAACTAGCGTAACAGATACGCAGTATTTT,CSGRRTSVTDTQYF